The 20 T cell receptor beta chains in this list originate from one sample, sequenced in a study of blood T cell repertoires in COVID-19. Measured with immunoSEQ multiplex PCR; TCRdb has only the in-frame clones, and not every one. The top ten hold about 7% of the sample, which has roughly 140,000 clones, 75% to 85% seen once. The sequenced sample was peripheral blood. These receptors were taken from a woman in her fifties or sixties in a cohort sampled during active or convalescent COVID-19.

This sequence joins TRBV4-1 and TRBJ1-2, with 8 bases matching TRBD1. The J segment lost 0 bases and the V segment lost 4 bases, leaving 7 bases of the junction unmatched. In germline, CDR1 is MGHRA, CDR2 YSYEKL. The CDR3 extends over 16 amino acids. The DNA for the CDR3 is TGCGCCAGCAGCCCACGACAGGGGCGAGCTAACTATGGCTACACCTTC. The encoded protein is CASSPRQGRANYGYTF.

On this clone itself: The junction departs from the called germline gene at one end, perhaps through a read error. The chain employs TRBV10-3 and TRBJ1-5; TRBD1 is a possible D gene (6 bases). Looked up from germline, CDR1 is ENHRY and CDR2 is SYGVKD. This CDR3 contains 11 residues. CDR3 nucleotides: TGTGCCATCACCGACGGGGGGCCCCAACATTTT. This gives the protein CAITDGGPQHF.

The chain's CDR3 is CASSPIQGEPTDTQYF. The CDR3 region has the DNA TGTGCCAGCAGCCCCATCCAGGGGGAACCCACAGATACGCAGTATTTT. The V and J genes are TRBV3-1 (or the pseudogene TRBV3-2) and TRBJ2-3; TRBD1 aligns across 7 bases. The CDR3 runs 16 residues. V was pared by 4 bases and J by 2 bases, with 9 bases of the junction left unmatched. The germline V gene has CDR1 LGHDT and CDR2 YNNKEL (reference sequence).

V gene TRBV9 combines with J gene TRBJ1-4; D not certain. V was pared by 3 bases and J by 7 bases, with 10 bases between. CDR3 length: 13 residues. Germline CDR1 SGDLS, CDR2 YYNGEE. CDR3 protein: CASSAPLGEKLFF. The CDR3 DNA is TGTGCCAGCAGCGCCCCACTAGGTGAAAAACTGTTTTTT.

The V call is TRBV9, the J call TRBJ1-5, with 8 nucleotides matching TRBD1. The germline V gene encodes CDR1 SGDLS and CDR2 YYNGEE. J gave up 2 bases and V 3 bases, and 1 base lay outside the gene matches. This CDR3 contains 14 residues. CDR3 nucleotides: TGTGCCAGCAGCGCGGACAGGGGCAATCAGCCCCAGCATTTT. Amino acid sequence: CASSADRGNQPQHF.

The gene calls are TRBV6-5 and TRBJ2-7; tentative D call: TRBD1 (6 bases). V was shortened by 0 bases and J by 3 bases, with 15 bases between the two germline ends. CDR1 is MNHEY, CDR2 SVGAGI, per germline. The CDR3 has 16 residues. The CDR3: CASSYSGTSPHYEQYF. CDR3 nucleotides: TGTGCCAGCAGTTACTCTGGGACATCCCCACACTACGAGCAGTACTTC.

For this clone: One junction end disagrees with the germline gene, perhaps due to a read error. The chain links TRBV11-2 to TRBJ2-7; a weak D match, TRBD1 (6 bases). The CDR3 runs 12 residues. Germline V gene data show CDR1 as SGHAT and CDR2 as FQNNGV. DNA of the CDR3: TGTGCCAGCAGCTTAGTCGGCCCTGAGGGGGACTTC. Protein: CASSLVGPEGDF.

V usage is TRBV3-1 (or the pseudogene TRBV3-2) and J usage is TRBJ1-3; D remains ambiguous. The CDR3 spans 16 residues. Germline assignment: CDR1 LGHDT and CDR2 YNNKEL (reference sequence). V was cut by 0 bases and J by 0 bases, with 9 bases left in between. The CDR3 spells CASSQDQTFSGNTIYF. The CDR3 nucleotides are TGTGCCAGCAGCCAAGACCAGACTTTCTCTGGAAACACCATATATTTT.

This chain uses TRBV29-1 with TRBJ2-4, with 7 bases identical to TRBD1. Germline V CDR1 and CDR2: SQVTM, ANQGSEA. The CDR3 totals 13 residues. The junction had 5 bases not matched to a gene; V was cut back by 6 bases and J by 3 bases. The CDR3 sequence is CSVRDRYKNIQYF. In DNA form, the CDR3 reads TGCAGCGTCAGGGACAGATACAAAAACATTCAGTACTTC.

The J gene is TRBJ2-5, the V gene TRBV3-1 (or the pseudogene TRBV3-2), with 12 bases fitting TRBD2. V shed 2 bases, J shed 5 bases, and the junction held 12 bases outside the gene matches. The CDR3 loop spans 18 amino acids. Germline V gives CDR1 LGHDT, CDR2 YNNKEL (reference sequence). CDR3 loop: CASSQQWVLAGGLETQYF. The CDR3 DNA sequence: TGTGCCAGCAGCCAACAATGGGTCCTAGCGGGGGGGCTTGAGACCCAGTACTTC.

This clone showed up just once. This rearrangement joins TRBV4-1 to TRBJ2-3; 10 bases align to TRBD2. Per the germline V gene, CDR1 is MGHRA and CDR2 is YSYEKL. V lost 4 bases to trimming and J lost 0 bases; unmatched junction nucleotides: 7. The CDR3 spans 17 residues. CDR3 nucleotide sequence: TGCGCCAGCAGCCCCAGCGGGGGGGGTGATAGCACAGATACGCAGTATTTT. Amino acid sequence: CASSPSGGGDSTDTQYF.

J is TRBJ1-3 and V is TRBV6-5; D uncertain. From germline, CDR1 is MNHEY and CDR2 SVGAGI. V was cut by 2 bases and J by 1 base, with 12 bases left in between. The CDR3 is made up of 16 amino acids. CDR3 nucleotides: TGTGCCAGCAGTTACGGGTTCGGGTGGTCTGGAAACACCATATATTTT. Amino acid sequence: CASSYGFGWSGNTIYF.

The chain uses TRBV7-2 and TRBJ1-2; the D gene is possibly TRBD1 (5 bases). Germline CDR1 reads SGHTA; CDR2 reads FQGNSA. The CDR3 runs 14 residues. V lost 6 bases and J 0 bases, leaving 11 bases between the germline ends. The CDR3 loop reads CASSGGLANYGYTF. In nucleotides, the CDR3 is TGTGCCAGCAGTGGGGGGTTAGCTAACTATGGCTACACCTTC.

The rearrangement joins TRBV10-3 to TRBJ1-3; TRBD1 is a possible D gene (5 bases). The CDR3 runs 12 residues. Germline V CDR1 and CDR2: ENHRY, SYGVKD. V lost 11 bases, J lost 0 bases, and 8 bases lay in between. The CDR3 sequence: CAVQGSGNTIYF. The CDR3 DNA reads as TGTGCCGTTCAGGGCTCTGGAAACACCATATATTTT.

The V and J genes are TRBV3-1 (or the pseudogene TRBV3-2) and TRBJ2-2; TRBD2 matches 16 bases. V was clipped by 4 bases and J by 6 bases; unmatched bases: 26. The CDR3 has 24 residues. The germline CDR1 and CDR2 sequences are LGHDT and YNNKEL (reference sequence). For the CDR3, the DNA is TGTGCCAGCAGCCCTATTCAGGGACTAGCGGGGGGGAAAATCGAAACCAGGCCCCCCGGGGAGCTGTTTTTT. The encoded protein is CASSPIQGLAGGKIETRPPGELFF.

The chain uses TRBV3-1 (or the pseudogene TRBV3-2) and TRBJ1-5, with 8 positions matching TRBD1. V trimming: 3 bases; J trimming: 0 bases; junction bases outside the gene matches: 1. This CDR3 has 15 residues. Germline-derived CDR1 and CDR2 are LGHDT and YNNKEL (reference sequence). DNA of the CDR3: TGTGCCAGCAGCCAGGACAGGGTTAGCAATCAGCCCCAGCATTTT. Translating it yields CASSQDRVSNQPQHF.

The table lists this clone with a few counts. V usage is TRBV6-2 or TRBV6-3 and J usage is TRBJ2-5; D is unclear. This CDR3 is built from 15 residues. Germline V gene lookup returns CDR1 MNHEY and CDR2 SVGEGT. V was trimmed by 2 bases and J by 5 bases, leaving 15 bases between them. CDR3 sequence (DNA): TGTGCCAGCAGTTACGGTGGAGCGCCAAGGGAGACCCAGTACTTC. Translating it yields CASSYGGAPRETQYF.

This chain uses TRBV12-5 with TRBJ1-1, with D possibly matching TRBD1 (6 bases). Trimming stripped 3 bases from V and 1 base from J, with 12 bases between. This CDR3 comprises 15 residues. In germline, CDR1 is LGHNT, CDR2 FRNRAP. The CDR3 sequence: CASGFGGAGNTEAFF. The CDR3 DNA sequence: TGTGCTAGTGGTTTTGGGGGCGCGGGGAACACTGAAGCTTTCTTT.

V is TRBV19 and J is TRBJ1-1; D might be TRBD1 (5 bases). From germline, CDR1 is LNHDA and CDR2 SQIVND (reference sequence). The CDR3 length is 15 residues. V was cut by 9 bases and J by 2 bases, with 19 bases left in between. CDR3 protein: CASNQGPGRNTEAFF. The CDR3 bases are TGTGCCAGCAACCAGGGCCCGGGTAGAAACACTGAAGCTTTCTTT.

This chain uses TRBV6-1 with TRBJ1-6; weak D call: TRBD1 (6 bases). The germline V gene encodes CDR1 MNHNS and CDR2 SASEGT. Trimming cost V 0 bases and J 9 bases, with 12 bases left between them. The CDR3 has 15 amino acids. CDR3 nucleotides: TGTGCCAGCAGTGAAGCGCTAACAGGGACTTCACCCCTCCACTTT. Protein: CASSEALTGTSPLHF.